This T cell receptor (beta chain) appears in the sequencing data of a study of blood T cell repertoires in COVID-19. At the level of the study: Samples of COVID-19 (acute and convalescent) were obtained from the United States, Italy and Spain. The cDNA or gDNA used as material had been derived from T cells, B-cell-depleted T cells, or PBMCs.

V gave up 6 bases and J gave up 7 bases; unmatched junction bases: 15. CDR3 size: 16 residues. The germline gives CDR1 LNHDA, CDR2 SQIVND (reference sequence). How the authors handled the data: Amplification of reference gene primers provided the estimated nucleated cell counts. TCRdb's table, derived via immunoSEQ multiplex PCR, lists solely in-frame clones and lacks some. The V and J calls and clone size are taken from that table; D and trimming were inferred from the DNA. This sample has more than 250,000 clones, with approximately 87% found just once. This sequence originates from a man aged 55 to 70 who had recovered from COVID-19. Specimen: peripheral blood. The chain employs TRBV19 and TRBJ2-3; TRBD2 agrees at 8 bases. CDR3 nucleotides: TGTGCCAGTAGCCTCCAAAGCGGGGGCGCCGTTCATACGCAGTATTTT. Translating gives CASSLQSGGAVHTQYF.